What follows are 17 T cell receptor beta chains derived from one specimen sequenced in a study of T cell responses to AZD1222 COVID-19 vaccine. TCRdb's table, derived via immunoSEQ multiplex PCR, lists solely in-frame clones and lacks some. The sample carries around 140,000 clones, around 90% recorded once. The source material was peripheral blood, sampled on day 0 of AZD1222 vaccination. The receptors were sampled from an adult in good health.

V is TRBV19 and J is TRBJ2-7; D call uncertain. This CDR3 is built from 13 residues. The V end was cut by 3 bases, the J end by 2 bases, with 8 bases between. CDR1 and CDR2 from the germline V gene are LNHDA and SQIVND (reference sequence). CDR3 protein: CASSMGPTYEQYF. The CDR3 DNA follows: TGTGCCAGTAGTATGGGTCCTACCTACGAGCAGTACTTC. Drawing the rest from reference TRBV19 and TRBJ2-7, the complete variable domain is DGGITQSPKYLFRKEGQNVTLSCEQNLNHDAMYWYRQDPGQGLRLIYYSQIVNDFQKGDIAEGYSVSREKKESFPLTVTSAQKNPTAFYLCASSMGPTYEQYFGPGTRLTVT.

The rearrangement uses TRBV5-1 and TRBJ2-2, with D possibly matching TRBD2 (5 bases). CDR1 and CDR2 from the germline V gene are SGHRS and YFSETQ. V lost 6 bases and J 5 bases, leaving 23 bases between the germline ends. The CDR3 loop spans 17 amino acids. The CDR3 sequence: CASKLRHQSSGTGELFF. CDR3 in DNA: TGCGCCAGCAAACTGAGACACCAAAGTTCGGGAACCGGGGAGCTGTTTTTT. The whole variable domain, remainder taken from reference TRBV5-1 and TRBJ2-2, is KAGVTQTPRYLIKTRGQQVTLSCSPISGHRSVSWYQQTPGQGLQFLFEYFSETQRNKGNFPGRFSGRQFSNSRSEMNVSTLELGDSALYLCASKLRHQSSGTGELFFGEGSRLTVL.

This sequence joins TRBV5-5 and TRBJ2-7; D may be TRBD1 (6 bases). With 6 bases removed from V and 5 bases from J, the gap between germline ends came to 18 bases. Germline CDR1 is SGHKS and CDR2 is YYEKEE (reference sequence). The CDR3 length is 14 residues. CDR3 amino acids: CASTLYRVINEQYF. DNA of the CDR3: TGTGCCAGCACCCTTTACAGGGTGATCAACGAGCAGTACTTC.

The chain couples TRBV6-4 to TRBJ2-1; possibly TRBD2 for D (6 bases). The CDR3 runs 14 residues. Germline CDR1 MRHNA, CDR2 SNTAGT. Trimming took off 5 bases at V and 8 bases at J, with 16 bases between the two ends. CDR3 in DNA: TGTGCCAGCAGTCTTGAACGGGAGAGCGATGAGCAGTTCTTC. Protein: CASSLERESDEQFF.

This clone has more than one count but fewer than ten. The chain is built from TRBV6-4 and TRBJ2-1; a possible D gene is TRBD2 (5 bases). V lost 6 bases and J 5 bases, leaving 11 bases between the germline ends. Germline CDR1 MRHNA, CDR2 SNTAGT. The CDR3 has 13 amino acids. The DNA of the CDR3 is TGTGCCAGCAGCCAGGACTTTCACAATGAGCAGTTCTTC. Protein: CASSQDFHNEQFF.

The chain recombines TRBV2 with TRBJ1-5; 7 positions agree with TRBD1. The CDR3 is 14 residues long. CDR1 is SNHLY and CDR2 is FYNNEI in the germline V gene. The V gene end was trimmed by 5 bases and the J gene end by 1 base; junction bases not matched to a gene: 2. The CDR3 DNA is TGTGCCAGCAGTACAGGGGTAAGCAATCAGCCCCAGCATTTT. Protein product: CASSTGVSNQPQHF.

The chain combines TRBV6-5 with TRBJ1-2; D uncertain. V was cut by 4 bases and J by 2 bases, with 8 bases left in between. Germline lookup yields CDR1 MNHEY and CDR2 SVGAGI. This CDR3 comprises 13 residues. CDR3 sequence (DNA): TGTGCCAGCAGTTCTCGGGAGAACTATGGCTACACCTTC. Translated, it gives CASSSRENYGYTF.

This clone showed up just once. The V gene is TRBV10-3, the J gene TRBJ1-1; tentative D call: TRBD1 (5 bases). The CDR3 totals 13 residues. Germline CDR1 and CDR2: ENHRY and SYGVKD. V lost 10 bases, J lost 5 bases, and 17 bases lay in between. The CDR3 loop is CATSLGVETEAFF. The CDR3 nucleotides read TGTGCCACCTCGCTGGGGGTGGAGACTGAAGCTTTCTTT.

The CDR3 coding sequence is TGTGCCAGCAGTCGGACAGGGGCTGGCTATGGCTACACCTTC. Residues: CASSRTGAGYGYTF. The rearrangement uses TRBV28 and TRBJ1-2; 9 bases are shared with TRBD1. Germline V gene data show CDR1 as MDHEN and CDR2 as SYDVKM. CDR3 length: 14 amino acids. J gave up 4 bases and V 5 bases, and 5 bases lay outside the gene matches.

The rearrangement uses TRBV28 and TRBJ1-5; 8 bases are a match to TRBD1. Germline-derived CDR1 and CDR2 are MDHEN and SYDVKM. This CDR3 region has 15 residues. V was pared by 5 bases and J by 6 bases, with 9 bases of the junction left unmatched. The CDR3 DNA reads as TGTGCCAGCAGTCTGGTAGACAGGGGTTTTCAGCCCCAGCATTTT. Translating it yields CASSLVDRGFQPQHF.

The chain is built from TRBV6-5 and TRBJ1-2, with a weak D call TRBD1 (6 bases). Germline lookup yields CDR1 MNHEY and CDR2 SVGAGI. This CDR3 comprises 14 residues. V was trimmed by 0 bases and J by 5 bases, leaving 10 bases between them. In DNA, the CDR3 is TGTGCCAGCAGTTACTCGCGACAGGCGTATGGCTACACCTTC. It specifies CASSYSRQAYGYTF.

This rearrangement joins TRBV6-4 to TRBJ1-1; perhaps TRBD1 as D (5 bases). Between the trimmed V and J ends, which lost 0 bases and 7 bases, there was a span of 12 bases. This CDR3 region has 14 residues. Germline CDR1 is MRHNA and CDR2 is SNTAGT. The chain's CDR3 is CASSDSAWGGEAFF. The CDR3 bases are TGTGCCAGCAGTGACTCCGCGTGGGGCGGTGAAGCTTTCTTT.

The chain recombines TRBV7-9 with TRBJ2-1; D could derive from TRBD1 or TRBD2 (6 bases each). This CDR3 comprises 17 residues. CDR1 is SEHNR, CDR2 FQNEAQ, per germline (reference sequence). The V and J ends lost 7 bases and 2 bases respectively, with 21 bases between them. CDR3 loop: CASTTLLRGLPYNEQFF. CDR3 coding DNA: TGTGCCAGCACCACCCTCCTTCGGGGGCTCCCCTACAATGAGCAGTTCTTC.

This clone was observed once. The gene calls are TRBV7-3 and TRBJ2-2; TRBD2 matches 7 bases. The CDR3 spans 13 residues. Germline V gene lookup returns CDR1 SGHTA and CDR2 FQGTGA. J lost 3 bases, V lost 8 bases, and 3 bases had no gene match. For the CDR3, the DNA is TGTGCCAGCCGGGGGGATTACACCGGGGAGCTGTTTTTT. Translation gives CASRGDYTGELFF.

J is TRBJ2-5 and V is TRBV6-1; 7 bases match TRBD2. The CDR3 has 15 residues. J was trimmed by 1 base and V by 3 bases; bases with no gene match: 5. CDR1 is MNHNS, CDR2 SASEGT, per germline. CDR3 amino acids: CASSDAAGFQETQYF. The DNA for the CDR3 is TGTGCCAGCAGTGATGCAGCGGGGTTCCAAGAGACCCAGTACTTC.

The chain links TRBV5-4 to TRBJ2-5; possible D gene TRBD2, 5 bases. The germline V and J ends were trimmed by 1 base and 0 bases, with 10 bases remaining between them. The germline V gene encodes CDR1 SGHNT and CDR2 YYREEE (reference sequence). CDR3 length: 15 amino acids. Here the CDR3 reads CASSLRSGDQETQYF. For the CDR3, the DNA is TGTGCCAGCAGCTTGAGGTCCGGGGACCAAGAGACCCAGTACTTC.

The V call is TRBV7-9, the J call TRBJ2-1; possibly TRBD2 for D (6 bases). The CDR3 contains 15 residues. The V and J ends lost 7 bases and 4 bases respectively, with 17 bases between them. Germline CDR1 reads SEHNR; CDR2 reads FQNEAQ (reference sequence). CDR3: CASNPPHGGYNEQFF. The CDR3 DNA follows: TGTGCCAGCAACCCACCCCACGGGGGATACAATGAGCAGTTCTTC.